These 30 T cell receptor beta chains were sequenced from one sample in a study of cytomegalovirus exposure and HLA in healthy donors. PCR was performed using 60 Vbeta and 13 Jbeta primers. Clones were read by immunoSEQ multiplex PCR, and TCRdb kept only the in-frame ones, dropping some. The listing records some 75,000 clones. The sample taken for sequencing was PBMCs. These receptors were taken from a man aged 40-49 years in good health and CMV-seronegative.

The chain uses TRBV10-3 and TRBJ1-6; maybe TRBD1 (6 bases). The CDR3 spans 16 residues. In germline, CDR1 is ENHRY, CDR2 SYGVKD. Trimming stripped 3 bases from V and 5 bases from J, with 14 bases between. CDR3 loop: CAISDIGGRDNSPLHF. The CDR3 region has the DNA TGTGCCATCAGTGATATCGGGGGGCGAGATAATTCACCCCTCCACTTT.

This chain links TRBV7-2 with TRBJ2-5; 11 nucleotides line up with TRBD2. The CDR3 is made up of 16 amino acids. After removal of 5 bases from V and 1 base from J, the junction contained 6 bases not matched to a gene. Germline-derived CDR1 and CDR2 are SGHTA and FQGNSA. The CDR3 spells CASSPGTSGSQETQYF. The CDR3 coding sequence is TGTGCCAGCAGCCCTGGGACTAGCGGCTCCCAAGAGACCCAGTACTTC.

The V gene is TRBV10-2, the J gene TRBJ2-5; 9 positions agree with TRBD2. Unmatched junction bases numbered 5, after V lost 2 bases and J lost 7 bases. Germline loops: CDR1 WSHSY, CDR2 SAAADI. The CDR3 has 14 residues. As DNA, the CDR3 is TGCGCCAGCAGTGAGGGTAGCGGGGGTGGGACCCAGTACTTC. Its protein product is CASSEGSGGGTQYF.

The genes are TRBV6-4 and TRBJ1-2; no clear D. CDR1 and CDR2 from the germline V gene are MRHNA and SNTAGT. The CDR3 is 15 amino acids. Between the trimmed V and J ends, which lost 0 bases and 1 base, there was a span of 9 bases. The DNA of the CDR3 is TGTGCCAGCAGTGACTCTCCCGGGATTAACTATGGCTACACCTTC. It encodes CASSDSPGINYGYTF.

The chain uses TRBV28 and TRBJ2-7; TRBD2 agrees at 11 bases. The CDR3 is made up of 16 amino acids. V lost 5 bases, J lost 7 bases, and 13 bases stayed unmatched. CDR1 is MDHEN and CDR2 is SYDVKM in the germline V gene. This CDR3 is CASSPAGTSGRGEQYF. CDR3 DNA sequence: TGTGCCAGCAGTCCAGCCGGGACTAGCGGTCGGGGAGAGCAGTACTTC.

The CDR3 DNA follows: TGTGCCAGTAGTGGTAGAGGAGGCAGGGAGCAGTACTTC. It translates to CASSGRGGREQYF. V is TRBV19 and J is TRBJ2-7; a possible D gene is TRBD2 (5 bases). Between the trimmed V and J ends, which lost 5 bases and 7 bases, there was a span of 15 bases. Germline loops: CDR1 LNHDA, CDR2 SQIVND (reference sequence). The CDR3 extends over 13 amino acids. The entire variable domain, with the rest obtained from reference TRBV19 and TRBJ2-7, is as follows: DGGITQSPKYLFRKEGQNVTLSCEQNLNHDAMYWYRQDPGQGLRLIYYSQIVNDFQKGDIAEGYSVSREKKESFPLTVTSAQKNPTAFYLCASSGRGGREQYFGPGTRLTVT.

The chain joins TRBV7-9 to TRBJ1-5, with 7 positions matching TRBD1. There are 15 residues in the CDR3. The germline V gene encodes CDR1 SEHNR and CDR2 FQNEAQ (reference sequence). The V segment lost 4 bases and the J segment 0 bases; nucleotides outside the gene matches: 3. CDR3 in amino acids: CASSSGQNSNQPQHF. CDR3 bases: TGTGCCAGCAGCTCGGGACAGAATAGCAATCAGCCCCAGCATTTT.

The rearrangement joins TRBV28 to TRBJ2-2, with D possibly TRBD2 on 5 matching bases. Germline V lookup: CDR1 MDHEN, CDR2 SYDVKM. The CDR3 is made up of 16 amino acids. The V gene lost 5 bases and the J gene lost 3 bases, with 16 bases spanning the gap. The CDR3 sequence: CASSPLRRQDTGELFF. The CDR3 DNA reads as TGTGCCAGCAGTCCCCTTAGGAGGCAGGACACCGGGGAGCTGTTTTTT.

CDR3: CASSSDRPNEKLFF. The CDR3 region has the DNA TGCGCCAGCAGCTCGGACAGGCCTAATGAAAAACTGTTTTTT. The rearrangement links TRBV5-1 to TRBJ1-4; 7 nucleotides agree with TRBD1. Germline lookup yields CDR1 SGHRS and CDR2 YFSETQ. The CDR3 runs 14 residues. V trimming: 3 bases; J trimming: 3 bases; junction bases outside the gene matches: 2.

In DNA, the CDR3 is TGCGCCAGCAGCTTCGGTGGGACTGAAAAAGAGACCCAGTACTTC. This gives the protein CASSFGGTEKETQYF. This sequence joins TRBV5-1 and TRBJ2-5, with a tentative D call TRBD2 (6 bases). Trimming cost V 2 bases and J 3 bases, with 14 bases left between them. Germline values: CDR1 SGHRS, CDR2 YFSETQ. This CDR3 region has 15 residues.

V is TRBV5-1 and J is TRBJ2-1; the match to TRBD2 covers 15 bases. This CDR3 contains 17 residues. CDR1 SGHRS and CDR2 YFSETQ come from the germline V gene. Losses at the gene ends were 4 bases for V and 8 bases for J; bases not matched to a gene: 10. This CDR3 is CASSHGLAGGPMDEQFF. The DNA of the CDR3 is TGCGCCAGCAGCCACGGACTAGCGGGAGGGCCTATGGATGAGCAGTTCTTC.

The chain carries TRBV7-9 and TRBJ1-3; D is ambiguous. Trimming cost V 2 bases and J 4 bases, with 6 bases left between them. The CDR3 extends over 13 amino acids. Germline V gene data show CDR1 as SEHNR and CDR2 as FQNEAQ (reference sequence). The CDR3 DNA follows: TGTGCCAGCAGCTTATCTGAGGGAAACACCATATATTTT. Protein product: CASSLSEGNTIYF.

Here the CDR3 reads CASSPVTGQGFSSYNEQFF. The CDR3 coding sequence is TGTGCCAGCAGCCCTGTAACGGGACAGGGGTTTTCGTCCTACAATGAGCAGTTCTTC. This sequence joins TRBV5-6 and TRBJ2-1, with 10 bases identical to TRBD1. The CDR3 contains 19 residues. CDR1 and CDR2 (germline): SGHDT, YYEEEE. Trimming took 4 bases from V and 1 from J; bases not matched to a gene: 14.

V and J are TRBV9 and TRBJ2-3; D gene unclear. V lost 3 bases and J lost 6, with 5 bases in between. Germline CDR1 reads SGDLS; CDR2 reads YYNGEE. The CDR3 has 11 residues. The CDR3 DNA reads as TGTGCCAGCAGCGCCCGGGATACGCAGTATTTT. It specifies CASSARDTQYF.

The chain uses TRBV11-3 and TRBJ2-1; a possible D gene is TRBD2 (6 bases). This CDR3 comprises 14 residues. Trimming pared 0 bases from V and 8 bases from J, leaving 11 bases between. CDR1 is SGHNT and CDR2 is YENEEA in the germline V gene. Written as DNA, the CDR3 is TGTGCCAGCAGCTTAGAAGCGGGTGCGTATGAGCAGTTCTTC. Translated, it gives CASSLEAGAYEQFF.

The chain is built from TRBV7-2 and TRBJ1-1; D gene uncertain. Germline CDR1 and CDR2: SGHTA and FQGNSA. The CDR3 spans 13 residues. Deletions cut 5 bases from V and 7 bases from J, with 14 bases between. The CDR3 DNA sequence: TGTGCCAGCAGCCCTACAGTGGGAGTTGAAGCTTTCTTT. Its translation: CASSPTVGVEAFF.

The chain has TRBV6-5 and TRBJ1-1, with 7 bases fitting TRBD1. J lost 8 bases, V lost 5 bases, and 8 bases had no gene match. The V gene's germline CDR1 is MNHEY and CDR2 SVGAGI. The CDR3 consists of 13 residues. CDR3 coding DNA: TGTGCCAGCAGTGGACAGGTTTGGGGGGAAGCTTTCTTT. Residues: CASSGQVWGEAFF.

The CDR3 DNA follows: TGTGCCAGCAGCACGGGGATAAACAGGGCCATTGAGCAGTTCTTC. This encodes CASSTGINRAIEQFF. This chain joins TRBV5-5 and TRBJ2-1, with D possibly TRBD1 on 6 matching bases. Trimming removed 4 bases at V and 9 bases at J, with 20 bases between. CDR3 length: 15 amino acids. CDR1 is SGHKS and CDR2 is YYEKEE in the germline V gene (reference sequence).

V and J are TRBV4-3 and TRBJ1-2; TRBD1 is a possible D gene (6 bases). Germline V CDR1 and CDR2: LGHNA, YSLEER. Between the trimmed V and J ends, which lost 3 bases and 7 bases, there was a span of 18 bases. The CDR3 length is 15 residues. CDR3 DNA sequence: TGCGCCAGCAGCCAGGGCGGGGGGCAGAGTGCTGGCTACACCTTC. This sequence encodes CASSQGGGQSAGYTF.

CDR3 DNA: TGTGCCAGCGGGCGCCAGGGGTACTTCGATGGCTACACCTTC. Translating gives CASGRQGYFDGYTF. This rearrangement joins TRBV27 to TRBJ1-2; the D gene is possibly TRBD1 (6 bases). V gave up 8 bases and J gave up 6 bases, with 19 bases separating them. The CDR3 contains 14 residues. Germline V gene lookup returns CDR1 MNHEY and CDR2 SMNVEV (reference sequence).

The gene calls are TRBV4-3 and TRBJ1-1, with a weak D call TRBD1 (6 bases). The CDR3 extends over 14 amino acids. Germline lookup yields CDR1 LGHNA and CDR2 YSLEER. V was pared by 1 base and J by 1 base, with 7 bases between. Here the CDR3 reads CASSQVRGNTEAFF. CDR3 bases: TGCGCCAGCAGCCAAGTCAGGGGGAACACTGAAGCTTTCTTT.

The rearrangement links TRBV4-3 to TRBJ2-3; D is possibly TRBD1 (5 bases). Germline lookup yields CDR1 LGHNA and CDR2 YSLEER. Deletions cut 4 bases from V and 3 bases from J, with 8 bases between. The CDR3 spans 13 residues. The CDR3: CASSPDRTDTQYF. The CDR3 bases are TGCGCCAGCAGCCCAGACAGAACAGATACGCAGTATTTT.

V and J are TRBV6-1 and TRBJ2-3, with 10 bases matching TRBD1. From germline, CDR1 is MNHNS and CDR2 SASEGT. V lost 4 bases to trimming and J lost 3 bases; unmatched junction nucleotides: 4. The CDR3 is 15 residues long. The CDR3 DNA is TGTGCCAGCAGTGGACAGGGGGCCTCTACAGATACGCAGTATTTT. It translates to CASSGQGASTDTQYF.

J is TRBJ1-2 and V is TRBV19; D is undetermined. Deletions cut 7 bases from V and 4 bases from J, with 10 bases between. Germline CDR1 LNHDA, CDR2 SQIVND (reference sequence). CDR3 length: 12 amino acids. Here the CDR3 reads CASKNQIYGYTF. The CDR3 DNA reads TGTGCCAGTAAAAACCAGATCTATGGCTACACCTTC.

The chain employs TRBV2 and TRBJ2-3; 12 nucleotides match TRBD2. V lost 5 bases to trimming and J lost 9 bases; unmatched junction nucleotides: 6. The CDR3 spans 14 residues. The germline CDR1 and CDR2 sequences are SNHLY and FYNNEI. Here the CDR3 reads CASSPLGTSGTQYF. Written as DNA, the CDR3 is TGTGCCAGCAGTCCCCTCGGGACTAGCGGGACGCAGTATTTT.

The V call is TRBV7-2, the J call TRBJ2-7; 11 nucleotides match TRBD2. The germline V gene encodes CDR1 SGHTA and CDR2 FQGNSA. The V and J ends lost 4 bases and 7 bases, in that order; junction bases with no gene match: 6. This CDR3 is built from 14 residues. CDR3 sequence: CASSWRASGGEQYF. Here the CDR3 DNA reads TGTGCCAGCAGCTGGCGGGCTAGCGGGGGGGAGCAGTACTTC.

The J gene is TRBJ1-1, the V gene TRBV4-1; D is perhaps TRBD1 (5 bases). Germline loops: CDR1 MGHRA, CDR2 YSYEKL. This CDR3 is built from 13 residues. V gave up 1 base and J gave up 10 bases, with 13 bases separating them. CDR3 residues: CASSQVVGALAFF. Written as DNA, the CDR3 is TGCGCCAGCAGCCAAGTGGTAGGGGCGTTAGCTTTCTTT.

The V and J genes are TRBV4-3 and TRBJ2-5, with TRBD1 matching over 8 bases. CDR3 length: 15 amino acids. Germline V gene data show CDR1 as LGHNA and CDR2 as YSLEER. The ends lost 1 base at V and 11 bases at J; junction bases unmatched: 12. The DNA for the CDR3 is TGCGCCAGCAGCCAAGGGGCAGGGGGCATCGGGGAGCAGTACTTC. Translated, it gives CASSQGAGGIGEQYF.

The genes are TRBV9 and TRBJ2-1; 9 bases fit TRBD2. The CDR3 sequence is 16 residues long. The germline CDR1 and CDR2 sequences are SGDLS and YYNGEE. Losses at the gene ends were 1 base for V and 5 bases for J; bases not matched to a gene: 7. The CDR3 DNA reads TGTGCCAGCAGCGTACTATCTGGGACTAGCCACAATGAGCAGTTCTTC. Translated, it gives CASSVLSGTSHNEQFF.

The chain couples TRBV28 to TRBJ2-6; D is undetermined. Between the trimmed V and J ends, which lost 5 bases and 4 bases, there was a span of 12 bases. CDR1 and CDR2 from the germline V gene are MDHEN and SYDVKM. This CDR3 is built from 15 residues. In nucleotides, the CDR3 is TGTGCCAGCAGTCCCCCAGAGGAAGGGGCCAACGTCCTGACTTTC. Encoded protein: CASSPPEEGANVLTF.